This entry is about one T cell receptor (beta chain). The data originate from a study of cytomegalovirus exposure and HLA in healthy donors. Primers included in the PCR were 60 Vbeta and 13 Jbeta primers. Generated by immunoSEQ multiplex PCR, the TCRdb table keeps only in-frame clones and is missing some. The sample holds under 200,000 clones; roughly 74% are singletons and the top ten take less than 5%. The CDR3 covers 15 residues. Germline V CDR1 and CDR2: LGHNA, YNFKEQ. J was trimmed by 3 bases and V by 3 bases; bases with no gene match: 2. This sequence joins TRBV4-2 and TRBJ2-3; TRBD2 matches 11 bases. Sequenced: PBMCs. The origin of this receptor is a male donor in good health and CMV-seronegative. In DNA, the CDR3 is TGTGCCAGCAGCCAGCGGACTAGCGGGACAGATACGCAGTATTTT. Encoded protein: CASSQRTSGTDTQYF.